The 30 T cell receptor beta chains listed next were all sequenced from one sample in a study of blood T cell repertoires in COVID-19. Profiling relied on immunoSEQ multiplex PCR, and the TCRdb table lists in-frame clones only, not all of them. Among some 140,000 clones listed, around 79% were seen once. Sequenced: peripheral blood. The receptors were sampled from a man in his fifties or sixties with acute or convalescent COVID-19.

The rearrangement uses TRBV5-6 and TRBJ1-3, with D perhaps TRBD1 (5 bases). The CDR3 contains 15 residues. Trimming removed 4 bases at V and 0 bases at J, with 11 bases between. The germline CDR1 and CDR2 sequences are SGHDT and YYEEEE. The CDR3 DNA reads TGTGCCAGCAGCCTAGACAGACTCTCTGGAAACACCATATATTTT. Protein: CASSLDRLSGNTIYF. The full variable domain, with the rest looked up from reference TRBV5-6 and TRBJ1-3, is DAGVTQSPTHLIKTRGQQVTLRCSPKSGHDTVSWYQQALGQGPQFIFQYYEEEERQRGNFPDRFSGHQFPNYSSELNVNALLLGDSALYLCASSLDRLSGNTIYFGEGSWLTVV.

The CDR3 protein is CASSLAQGPNTEAFF. DNA of the CDR3: TGTGCCAGCAGCTTAGCGCAGGGGCCGAACACTGAAGCTTTCTTT. J is TRBJ1-1 and V is TRBV7-6; tentatively, D is TRBD1 (6 bases). Germline V gene sequence: CDR1 SGHVS, CDR2 FNYEAQ. V gave up 0 bases and J gave up 1 base, with 9 bases separating them. CDR3 length: 15 residues. Full variable domain (missing parts from reference TRBV7-6 and TRBJ1-1): GAGVSQSPRYKVTKRGQDVALRCDPISGHVSLYWYRQALGQGPEFLTYFNYEAQQDKSGLPNDRFSAERPEGSISTLTIQRTEQRDSAMYRCASSLAQGPNTEAFFGQGTRLTVV.

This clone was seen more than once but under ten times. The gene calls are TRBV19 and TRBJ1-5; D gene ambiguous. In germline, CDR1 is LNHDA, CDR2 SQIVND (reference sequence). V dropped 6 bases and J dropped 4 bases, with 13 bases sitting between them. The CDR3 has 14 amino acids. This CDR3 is CASREGRRNQPQHF. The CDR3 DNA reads TGTGCCAGTAGAGAAGGAAGGAGGAATCAGCCCCAGCATTTT.

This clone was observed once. The CDR3: CASSRLTSGSADTQYF. In DNA, the CDR3 is TGTGCCAGCAGCCGCCTCACTAGCGGGAGCGCAGATACGCAGTATTTT. The chain is built from TRBV4-2 and TRBJ2-3; TRBD2 matches at 11 bases. V gave up 4 bases and J gave up 4 bases; unmatched junction bases: 7. This CDR3 has 16 amino acids. Germline V CDR1 and CDR2: LGHNA, YNFKEQ.

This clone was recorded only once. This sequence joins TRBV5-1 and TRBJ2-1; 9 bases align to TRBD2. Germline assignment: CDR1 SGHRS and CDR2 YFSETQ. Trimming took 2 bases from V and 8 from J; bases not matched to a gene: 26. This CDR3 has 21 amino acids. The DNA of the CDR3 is TGCGCCAGCAGCTTAGAAGGGAGGGGTCGCAGCGGCGGGAGGGCCGGCGATGAGCAGTTCTTC. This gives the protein CASSLEGRGRSGGRAGDEQFF.

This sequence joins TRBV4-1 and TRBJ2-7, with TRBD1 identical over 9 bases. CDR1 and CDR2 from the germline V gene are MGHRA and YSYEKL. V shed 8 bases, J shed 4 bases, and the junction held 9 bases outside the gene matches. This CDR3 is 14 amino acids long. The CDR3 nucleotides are TGCGCCAGCTCCACCGGGACAGGGAGGTACGAGCAGTACTTC. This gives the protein CASSTGTGRYEQYF.

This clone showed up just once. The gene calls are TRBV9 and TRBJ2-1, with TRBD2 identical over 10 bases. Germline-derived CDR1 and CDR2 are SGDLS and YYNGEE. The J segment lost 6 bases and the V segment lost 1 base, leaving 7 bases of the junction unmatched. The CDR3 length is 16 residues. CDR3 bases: TGTGCCAGCAGCGTACGCCTAGCGGGAGTCGGCAATGAGCAGTTCTTC. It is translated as CASSVRLAGVGNEQFF.

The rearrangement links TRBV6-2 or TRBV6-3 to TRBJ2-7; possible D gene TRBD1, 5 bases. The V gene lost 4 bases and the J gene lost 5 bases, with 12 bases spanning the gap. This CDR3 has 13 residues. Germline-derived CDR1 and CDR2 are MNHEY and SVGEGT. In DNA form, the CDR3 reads TGTGCCAGCAGTTTAGATTCGACAGACGAGCAGTACTTC. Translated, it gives CASSLDSTDEQYF.

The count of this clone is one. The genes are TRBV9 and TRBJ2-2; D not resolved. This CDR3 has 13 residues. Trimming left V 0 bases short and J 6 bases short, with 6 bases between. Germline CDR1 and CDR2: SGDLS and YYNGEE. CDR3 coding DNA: TGTGCCAGCAGCGTAGAAAGCGCCGGGGAGCTGTTTTTT. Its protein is CASSVESAGELFF.

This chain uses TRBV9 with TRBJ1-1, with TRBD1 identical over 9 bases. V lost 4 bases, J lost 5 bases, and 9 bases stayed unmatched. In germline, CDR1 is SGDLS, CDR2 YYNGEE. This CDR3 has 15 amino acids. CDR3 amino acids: CASSPGGQGGTEAFF. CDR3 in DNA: TGTGCCAGCAGCCCCGGGGGACAGGGAGGAACTGAAGCTTTCTTT.

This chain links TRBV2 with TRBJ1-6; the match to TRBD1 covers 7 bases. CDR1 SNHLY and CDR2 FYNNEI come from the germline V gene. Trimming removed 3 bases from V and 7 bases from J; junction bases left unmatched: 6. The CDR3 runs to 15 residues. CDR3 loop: CASSELGQVNSPLHF. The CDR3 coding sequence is TGTGCCAGCAGTGAGTTAGGACAGGTCAATTCACCCCTCCACTTT.

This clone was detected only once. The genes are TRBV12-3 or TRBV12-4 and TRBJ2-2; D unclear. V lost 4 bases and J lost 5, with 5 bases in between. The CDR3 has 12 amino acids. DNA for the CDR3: TGTGCCAGCAGTTCCGGGACCGGGGAGCTGTTTTTT. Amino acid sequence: CASSSGTGELFF.

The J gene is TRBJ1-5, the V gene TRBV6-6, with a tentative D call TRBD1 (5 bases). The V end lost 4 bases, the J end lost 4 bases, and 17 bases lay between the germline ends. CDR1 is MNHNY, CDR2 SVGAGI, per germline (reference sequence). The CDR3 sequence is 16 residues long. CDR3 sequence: CASSSFGGADNQPQHF. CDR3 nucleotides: TGTGCCAGCAGTTCCTTTGGAGGGGCCGATAATCAGCCCCAGCATTTT.

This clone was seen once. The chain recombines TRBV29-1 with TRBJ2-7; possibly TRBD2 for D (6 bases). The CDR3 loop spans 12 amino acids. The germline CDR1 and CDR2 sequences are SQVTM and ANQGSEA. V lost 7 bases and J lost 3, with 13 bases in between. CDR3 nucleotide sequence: TGCAGCGCAGGGACTGATCACTACGAGCAGTACTTC. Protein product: CSAGTDHYEQYF.

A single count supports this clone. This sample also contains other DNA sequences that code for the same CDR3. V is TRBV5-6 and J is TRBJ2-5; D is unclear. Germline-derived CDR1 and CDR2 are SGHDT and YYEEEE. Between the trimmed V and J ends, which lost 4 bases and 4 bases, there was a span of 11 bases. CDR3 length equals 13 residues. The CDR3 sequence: CASSLRSGETQYF. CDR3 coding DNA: TGTGCCAGCAGCCTCCGGTCGGGAGAGACCCAGTACTTC.

CDR3 DNA sequence: TGTGCTACAGGGGAAGCGGGGGCCAACGTCCTGACTTTC. Its translation: CATGEAGANVLTF. The J gene is TRBJ2-6, the V gene TRBV7-7; 7 bases line up with TRBD1. Looked up from germline, CDR1 is SSHAT and CDR2 is FNYEAQ (reference sequence). The CDR3 consists of 13 residues.

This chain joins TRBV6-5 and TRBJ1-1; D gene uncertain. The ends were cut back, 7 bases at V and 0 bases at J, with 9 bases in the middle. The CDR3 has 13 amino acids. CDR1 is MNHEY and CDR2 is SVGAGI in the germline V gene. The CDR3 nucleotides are TGTGCCAGCACCCCAGGTATGAACACTGAAGCTTTCTTT. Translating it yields CASTPGMNTEAFF.

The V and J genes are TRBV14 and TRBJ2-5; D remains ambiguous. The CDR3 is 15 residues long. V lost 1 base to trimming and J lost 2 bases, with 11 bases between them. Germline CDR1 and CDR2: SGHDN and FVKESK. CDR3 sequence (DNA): TGTGCCAGCAGCCAAGTAACAAGGCGGCAAGAGACCCAGTACTTC. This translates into CASSQVTRRQETQYF.

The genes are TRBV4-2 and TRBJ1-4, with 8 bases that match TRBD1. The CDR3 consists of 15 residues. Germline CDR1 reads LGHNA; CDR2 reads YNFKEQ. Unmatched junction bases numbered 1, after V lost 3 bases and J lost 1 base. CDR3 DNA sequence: TGTGCCAGCAGCCAGGGGACAGGAACTAATGAAAAACTGTTTTTT. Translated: CASSQGTGTNEKLFF.

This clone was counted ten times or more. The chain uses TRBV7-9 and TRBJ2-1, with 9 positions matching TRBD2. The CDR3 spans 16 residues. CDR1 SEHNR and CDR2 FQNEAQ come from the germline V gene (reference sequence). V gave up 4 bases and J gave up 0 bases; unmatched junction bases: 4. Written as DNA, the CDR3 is TGTGCCAGCAGCTCCCTAGCGGGGAGCTCCTACAATGAGCAGTTCTTC. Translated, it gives CASSSLAGSSYNEQFF.

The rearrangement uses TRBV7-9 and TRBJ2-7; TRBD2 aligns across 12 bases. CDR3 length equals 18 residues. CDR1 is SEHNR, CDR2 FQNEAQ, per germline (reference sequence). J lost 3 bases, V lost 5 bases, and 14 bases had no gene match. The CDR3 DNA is TGTGCCAGCAGCCCCCGGGACCCCGGACTAGCGGGAATCTACGAGCAGTACTTC. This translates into CASSPRDPGLAGIYEQYF. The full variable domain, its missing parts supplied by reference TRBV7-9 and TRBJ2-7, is DTGVSQNPRHKITKRGQNVTFRCDPISEHNRLYWYRQTLGQGPEFLTYFQNEAQLEKSRLLSDRFSAERPKGSFSTLEIQRTEQGDSAMYLCASSPRDPGLAGIYEQYFGPGTRLTVT.

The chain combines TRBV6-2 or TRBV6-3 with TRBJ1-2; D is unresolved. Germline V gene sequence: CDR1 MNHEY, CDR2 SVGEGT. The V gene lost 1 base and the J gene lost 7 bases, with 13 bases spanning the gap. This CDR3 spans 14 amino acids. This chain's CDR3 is CASSYLVSTSGYTF. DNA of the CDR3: TGTGCCAGCAGTTACTTAGTGAGCACGAGTGGCTACACCTTC.

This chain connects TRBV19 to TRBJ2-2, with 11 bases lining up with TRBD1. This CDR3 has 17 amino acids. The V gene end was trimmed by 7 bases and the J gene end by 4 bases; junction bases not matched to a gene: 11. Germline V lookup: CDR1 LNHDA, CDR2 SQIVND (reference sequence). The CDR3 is CASKWGSGTGGTGELFF. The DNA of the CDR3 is TGTGCCAGTAAATGGGGATCCGGGACAGGGGGCACCGGGGAGCTGTTTTTT.

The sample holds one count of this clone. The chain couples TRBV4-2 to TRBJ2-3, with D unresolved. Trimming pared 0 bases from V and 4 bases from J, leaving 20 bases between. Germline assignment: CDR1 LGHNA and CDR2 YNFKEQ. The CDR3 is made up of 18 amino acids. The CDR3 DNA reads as TGTGCCAGCAGCCAAGACTTCGTCACGAGCGCTGGTGCAGATACGCAGTATTTT. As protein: CASSQDFVTSAGADTQYF.

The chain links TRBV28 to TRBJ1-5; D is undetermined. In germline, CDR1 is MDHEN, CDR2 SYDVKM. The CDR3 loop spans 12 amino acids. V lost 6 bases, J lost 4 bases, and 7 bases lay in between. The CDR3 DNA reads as TGTGCCAGCAGCCAAGAGAATCAGCCCCAGCATTTT. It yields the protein CASSQENQPQHF.

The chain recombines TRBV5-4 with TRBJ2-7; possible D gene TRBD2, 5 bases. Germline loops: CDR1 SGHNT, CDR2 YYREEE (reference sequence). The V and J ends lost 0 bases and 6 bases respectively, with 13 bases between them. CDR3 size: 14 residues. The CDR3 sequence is CASSLERNPSEQYF. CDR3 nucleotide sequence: TGTGCCAGCAGCTTGGAGCGGAACCCCTCCGAGCAGTACTTC.

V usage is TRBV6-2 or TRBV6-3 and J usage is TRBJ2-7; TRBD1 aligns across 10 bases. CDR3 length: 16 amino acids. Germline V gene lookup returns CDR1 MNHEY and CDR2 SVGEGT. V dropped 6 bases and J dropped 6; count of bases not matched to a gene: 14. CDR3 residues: CASSPGQGVGYSEQYF. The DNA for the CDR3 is TGTGCCAGCAGCCCTGGACAGGGGGTTGGGTATAGCGAGCAGTACTTC.

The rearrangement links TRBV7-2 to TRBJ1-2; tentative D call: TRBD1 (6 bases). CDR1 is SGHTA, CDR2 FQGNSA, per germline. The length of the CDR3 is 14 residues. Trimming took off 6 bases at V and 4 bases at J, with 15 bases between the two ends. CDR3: CASSSQGFGYGYTF. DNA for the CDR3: TGTGCCAGCAGTTCCCAGGGGTTCGGCTATGGCTACACCTTC.

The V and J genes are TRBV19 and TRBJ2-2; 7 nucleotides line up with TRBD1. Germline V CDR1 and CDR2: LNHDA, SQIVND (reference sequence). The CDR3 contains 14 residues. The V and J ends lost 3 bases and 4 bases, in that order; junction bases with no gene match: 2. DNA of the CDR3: TGTGCCAGTAGTATGGGACAGCCCACCGGGGAGCTGTTTTTT. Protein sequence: CASSMGQPTGELFF.

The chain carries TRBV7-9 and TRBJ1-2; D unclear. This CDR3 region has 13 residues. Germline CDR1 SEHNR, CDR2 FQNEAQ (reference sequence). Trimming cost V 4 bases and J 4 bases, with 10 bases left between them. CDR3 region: CASSSRESYGYTF. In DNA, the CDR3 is TGTGCCAGCAGCTCCCGGGAGAGCTATGGCTACACCTTC.